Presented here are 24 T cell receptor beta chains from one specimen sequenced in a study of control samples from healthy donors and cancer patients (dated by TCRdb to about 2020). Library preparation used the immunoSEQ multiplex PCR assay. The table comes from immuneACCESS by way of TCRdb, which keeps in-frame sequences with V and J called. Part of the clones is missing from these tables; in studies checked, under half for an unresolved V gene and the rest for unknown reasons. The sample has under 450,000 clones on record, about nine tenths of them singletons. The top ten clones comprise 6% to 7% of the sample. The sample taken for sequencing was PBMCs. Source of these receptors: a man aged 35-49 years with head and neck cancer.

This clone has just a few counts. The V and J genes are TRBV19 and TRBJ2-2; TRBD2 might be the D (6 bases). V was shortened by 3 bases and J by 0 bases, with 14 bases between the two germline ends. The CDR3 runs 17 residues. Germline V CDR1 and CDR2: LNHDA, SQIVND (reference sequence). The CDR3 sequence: CASSMLLGGANTGELFF. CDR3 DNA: TGTGCCAGTAGTATGCTTCTCGGGGGAGCGAACACCGGGGAGCTGTTTTTT.

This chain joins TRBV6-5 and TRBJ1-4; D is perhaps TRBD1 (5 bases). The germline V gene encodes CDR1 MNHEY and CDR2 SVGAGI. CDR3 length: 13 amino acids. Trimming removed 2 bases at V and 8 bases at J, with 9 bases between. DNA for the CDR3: TGTGCCAGCAGTTACAGGGGCCGGGAAAAACTGTTTTTT. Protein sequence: CASSYRGREKLFF.

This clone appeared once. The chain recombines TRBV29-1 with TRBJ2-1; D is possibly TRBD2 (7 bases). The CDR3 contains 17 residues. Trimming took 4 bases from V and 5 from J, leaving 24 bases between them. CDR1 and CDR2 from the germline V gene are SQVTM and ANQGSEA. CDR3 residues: CSVGGLAATSRDNEQFF. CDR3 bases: TGCAGCGTTGGGGGGCTAGCGGCCACATCTAGAGACAATGAGCAGTTCTTC.

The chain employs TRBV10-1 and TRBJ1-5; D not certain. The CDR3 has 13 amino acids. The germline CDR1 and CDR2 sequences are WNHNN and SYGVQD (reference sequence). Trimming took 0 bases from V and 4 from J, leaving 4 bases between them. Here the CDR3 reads CASSESGNQPQHF. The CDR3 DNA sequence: TGCGCCAGCAGTGAGTCGGGGAATCAGCCCCAGCATTTT.

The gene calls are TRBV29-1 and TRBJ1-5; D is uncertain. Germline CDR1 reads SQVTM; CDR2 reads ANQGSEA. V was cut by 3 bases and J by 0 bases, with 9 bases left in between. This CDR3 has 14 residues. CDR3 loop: CSVETTASNQPQHF. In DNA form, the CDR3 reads TGCAGCGTTGAGACGACTGCTAGCAATCAGCCCCAGCATTTT.

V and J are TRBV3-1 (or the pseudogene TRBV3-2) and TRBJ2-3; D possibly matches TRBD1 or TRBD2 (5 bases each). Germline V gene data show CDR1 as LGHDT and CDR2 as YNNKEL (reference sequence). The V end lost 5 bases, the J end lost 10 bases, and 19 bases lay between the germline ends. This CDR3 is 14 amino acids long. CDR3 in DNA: TGTGCCAGCAGCACACAACCGGGACCCGGGGCGCAGTATTTT. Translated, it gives CASSTQPGPGAQYF.

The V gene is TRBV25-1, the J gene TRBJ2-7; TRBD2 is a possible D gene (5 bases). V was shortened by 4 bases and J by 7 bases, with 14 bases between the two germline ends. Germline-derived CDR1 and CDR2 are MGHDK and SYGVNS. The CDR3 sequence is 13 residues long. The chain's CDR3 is CASSAPSRREQYF. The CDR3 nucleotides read TGTGCCAGCAGTGCTCCCAGTCGGAGGGAGCAGTACTTC.

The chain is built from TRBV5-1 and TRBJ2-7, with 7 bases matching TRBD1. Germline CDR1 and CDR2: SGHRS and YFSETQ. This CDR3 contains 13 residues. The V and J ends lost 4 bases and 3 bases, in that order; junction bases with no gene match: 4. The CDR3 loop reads CASSMAGGYEQYF. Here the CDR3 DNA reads TGCGCCAGCAGCATGGCAGGGGGCTACGAGCAGTACTTC.

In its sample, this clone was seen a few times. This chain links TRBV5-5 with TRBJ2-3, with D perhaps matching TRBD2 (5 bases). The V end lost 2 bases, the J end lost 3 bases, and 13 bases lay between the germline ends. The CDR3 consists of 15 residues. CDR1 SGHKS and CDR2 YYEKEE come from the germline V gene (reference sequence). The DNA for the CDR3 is TGTGCCAGCAGCTTCCAGGAGGTGGAGACAGATACGCAGTATTTT. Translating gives CASSFQEVETDTQYF.

The CDR3 protein is CASSLLQGSEAFF. The DNA of the CDR3 is TGTGCCAGCAGCTTACTACAGGGGAGTGAAGCTTTCTTT. V and J are TRBV7-9 and TRBJ1-1; TRBD1 agrees at 7 bases. Losses at the gene ends were 2 bases for V and 7 bases for J; bases not matched to a gene: 4. The CDR3 runs to 13 residues. CDR1 is SEHNR and CDR2 is FQNEAQ in the germline V gene (reference sequence).

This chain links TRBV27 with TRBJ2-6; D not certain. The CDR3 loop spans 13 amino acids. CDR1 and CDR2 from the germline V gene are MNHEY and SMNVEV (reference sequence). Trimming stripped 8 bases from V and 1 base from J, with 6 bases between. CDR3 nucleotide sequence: TGTGCCAGCCTCTTATCTGGGGCCAACGTCCTGACTTTC. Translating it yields CASLLSGANVLTF.

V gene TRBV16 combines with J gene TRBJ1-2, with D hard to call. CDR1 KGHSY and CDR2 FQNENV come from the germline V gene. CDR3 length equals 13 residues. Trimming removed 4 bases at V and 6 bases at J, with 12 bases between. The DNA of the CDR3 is TGTGCCAGCAGCCCCGCCCCATCGGATGGCTACACCTTC. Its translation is CASSPAPSDGYTF.

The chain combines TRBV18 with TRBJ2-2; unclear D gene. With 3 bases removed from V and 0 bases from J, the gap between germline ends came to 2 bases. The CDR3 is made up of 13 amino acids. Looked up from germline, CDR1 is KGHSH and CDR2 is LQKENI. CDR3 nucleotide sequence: TGTGCCAGCTCACCTGCGAACACCGGGGAGCTGTTTTTT. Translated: CASSPANTGELFF.

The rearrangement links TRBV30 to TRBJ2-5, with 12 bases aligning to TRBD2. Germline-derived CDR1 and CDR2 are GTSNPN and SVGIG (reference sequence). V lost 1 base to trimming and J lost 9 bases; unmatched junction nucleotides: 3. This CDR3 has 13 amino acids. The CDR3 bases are TGTGCCTGGAGTGGCCTAGCGGGGGGGCCCCAGTACTTC. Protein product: CAWSGLAGGPQYF.

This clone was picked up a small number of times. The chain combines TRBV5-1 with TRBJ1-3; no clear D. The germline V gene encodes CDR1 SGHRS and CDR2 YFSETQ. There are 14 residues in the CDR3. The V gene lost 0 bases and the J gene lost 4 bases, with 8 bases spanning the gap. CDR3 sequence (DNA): TGCGCCAGCAGCTTGGGGGCTGAGGGAAACACCATATATTTT. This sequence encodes CASSLGAEGNTIYF. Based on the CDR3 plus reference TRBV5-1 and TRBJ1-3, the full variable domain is KAGVTQTPRYLIKTRGQQVTLSCSPISGHRSVSWYQQTPGQGLQFLFEYFSETQRNKGNFPGRFSGRQFSNSRSEMNVSTLELGDSALYLCASSLGAEGNTIYFGEGSWLTVV.

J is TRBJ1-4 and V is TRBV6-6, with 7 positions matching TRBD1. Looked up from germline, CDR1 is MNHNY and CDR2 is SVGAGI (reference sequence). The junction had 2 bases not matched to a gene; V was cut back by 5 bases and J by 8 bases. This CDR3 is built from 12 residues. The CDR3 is CASSKQGEKLFF. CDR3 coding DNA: TGTGCCAGCAGTAAACAGGGGGAAAAACTGTTTTTT.

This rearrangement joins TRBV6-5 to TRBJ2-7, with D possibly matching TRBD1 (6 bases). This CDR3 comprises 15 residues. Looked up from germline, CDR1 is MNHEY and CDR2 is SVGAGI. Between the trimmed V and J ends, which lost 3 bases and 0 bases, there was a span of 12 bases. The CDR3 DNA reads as TGTGCCAGCAGTTATCACGGACAGCACTCCTACGAGCAGTACTTC. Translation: CASSYHGQHSYEQYF.

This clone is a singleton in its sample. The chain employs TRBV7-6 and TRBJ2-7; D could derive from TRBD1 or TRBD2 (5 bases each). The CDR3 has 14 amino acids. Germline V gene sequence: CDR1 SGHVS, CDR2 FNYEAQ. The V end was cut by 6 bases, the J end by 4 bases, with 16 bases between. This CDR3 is CASSPGTIRYEQYF. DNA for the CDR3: TGTGCCAGCAGTCCGGGGACCATTCGGTACGAGCAGTACTTC.

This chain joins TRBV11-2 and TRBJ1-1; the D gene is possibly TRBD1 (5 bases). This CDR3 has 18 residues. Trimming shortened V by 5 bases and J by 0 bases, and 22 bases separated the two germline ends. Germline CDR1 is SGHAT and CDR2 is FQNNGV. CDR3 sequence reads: CASSLRRGTAGMNTEAFF. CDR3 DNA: TGTGCCAGCAGCCTCAGACGAGGGACGGCTGGCATGAACACTGAAGCTTTCTTT.

DNA for the CDR3: TGTGCCAGCAGTTTCTCCCCGGGACAGGGATACGAGCAGTACTTC. Its protein product is CASSFSPGQGYEQYF. The chain is built from TRBV28 and TRBJ2-7; 9 nucleotides match TRBD1. Germline V lookup: CDR1 MDHEN, CDR2 SYDVKM. This CDR3 spans 15 amino acids. V gave up 3 bases and J gave up 4 bases; unmatched junction bases: 7.

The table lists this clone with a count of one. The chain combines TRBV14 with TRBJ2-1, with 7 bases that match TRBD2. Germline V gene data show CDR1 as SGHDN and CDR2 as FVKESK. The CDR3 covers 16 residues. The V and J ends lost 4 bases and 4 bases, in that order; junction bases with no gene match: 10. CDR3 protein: CASSLPGRGVYNEQFF. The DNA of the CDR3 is TGTGCCAGCAGCCTCCCAGGACGGGGGGTTTACAATGAGCAGTTCTTC.

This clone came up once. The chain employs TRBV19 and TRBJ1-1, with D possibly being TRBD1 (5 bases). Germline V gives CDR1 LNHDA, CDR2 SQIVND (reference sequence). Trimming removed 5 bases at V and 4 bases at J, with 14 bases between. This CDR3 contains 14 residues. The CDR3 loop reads CASSLGGRGTEAFF. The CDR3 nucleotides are TGTGCCAGTAGTCTCGGGGGTCGGGGCACTGAAGCTTTCTTT. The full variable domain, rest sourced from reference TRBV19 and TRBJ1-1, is DGGITQSPKYLFRKEGQNVTLSCEQNLNHDAMYWYRQDPGQGLRLIYYSQIVNDFQKGDIAEGYSVSREKKESFPLTVTSAQKNPTAFYLCASSLGGRGTEAFFGQGTRLTVV.

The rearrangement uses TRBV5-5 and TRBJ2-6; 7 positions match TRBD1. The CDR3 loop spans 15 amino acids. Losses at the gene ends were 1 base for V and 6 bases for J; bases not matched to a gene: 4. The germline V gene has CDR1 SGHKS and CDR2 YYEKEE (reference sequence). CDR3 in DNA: TGTGCCAGCAGCTTGCAAACAGGGGAGGCCAACGTCCTGACTTTC. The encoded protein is CASSLQTGEANVLTF.

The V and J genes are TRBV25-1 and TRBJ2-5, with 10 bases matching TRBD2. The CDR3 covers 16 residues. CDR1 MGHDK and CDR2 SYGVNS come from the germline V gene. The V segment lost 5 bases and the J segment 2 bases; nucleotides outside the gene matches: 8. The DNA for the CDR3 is TGTGCCAGCAGTAGTGCTAGCGGGAGTCGGCAAGAGACCCAGTACTTC. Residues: CASSSASGSRQETQYF.